The 10 T cell receptor beta chains given below trace back to one sample, sequenced in a study of blood T cell repertoires in COVID-19. Sequencing used immunoSEQ multiplex PCR; TCRdb keeps in-frame clones, though not all of them. The data contain about 180,000 clones, about 86% of them singletons. The sequencing sample was made of peripheral blood. These receptors were collected from a man aged 50 to 60 with active or convalescent COVID-19.

This clone was seen a handful of times. V is TRBV4-3 and J is TRBJ1-2, with D perhaps TRBD1 (6 bases). Germline CDR1 LGHNA, CDR2 YSLEER. Trimming took 4 bases from V and 2 from J, leaving 20 bases between them. The CDR3 spans 17 residues. The CDR3 is CASSPQLGGPQNYGYTF. In nucleotides, the CDR3 is TGCGCCAGCAGCCCGCAATTGGGGGGGCCACAAAACTATGGCTACACCTTC.

The chain links TRBV6-5 to TRBJ1-2; 7 bases are a match to TRBD1. CDR1 is MNHEY, CDR2 SVGAGI, per germline. This CDR3 is 15 amino acids long. V lost 10 bases to trimming and J lost 7 bases; unmatched junction nucleotides: 18. CDR3 DNA: TGTGCCATCACCGACAGGGTGGTTGACGCGAGTGGCTACACCTTC. It encodes CAITDRVVDASGYTF.

This clone was picked up many times. This chain connects TRBV11-2 to TRBJ2-3; D remains ambiguous. The CDR3 runs 17 residues. The V end was cut by 0 bases, the J end by 0 bases, with 13 bases between. The germline CDR1 and CDR2 sequences are SGHAT and FQNNGV. The CDR3 bases are TGTGCCAGCAGCTTAGATCCGGCGGCAACTAGCACAGATACGCAGTATTTT. Protein product: CASSLDPAATSTDTQYF.

DNA of the CDR3: TGCGCCAGCAGCCCTCTAGCGGTTACGAACACCGGGGAGCTGTTTTTT. This codes for CASSPLAVTNTGELFF. The chain recombines TRBV4-1 with TRBJ2-2; TRBD2 matches 7 bases. The CDR3 is made up of 16 amino acids. V was clipped by 4 bases and J by 0 bases; unmatched bases: 5. Germline V gene sequence: CDR1 MGHRA, CDR2 YSYEKL.

This chain connects TRBV30 to TRBJ1-3, with D unresolved. V lost 0 bases and J lost 0, with 9 bases in between. CDR1 GTSNPN and CDR2 SVGIG come from the germline V gene (reference sequence). The CDR3 extends over 15 amino acids. The CDR3 DNA reads TGTGCCTGGAGTGTTGGCGGAAGCTCTGGAAACACCATATATTTT. Translation gives CAWSVGGSSGNTIYF.

This sequence joins TRBV5-4 and TRBJ1-2; 9 nucleotides line up with TRBD1. V shed 4 bases, J shed 2 bases, and the junction held 3 bases outside the gene matches. The V gene's germline CDR1 is SGHNT and CDR2 YYREEE (reference sequence). The CDR3 length is 14 residues. The CDR3 loop is CASSPTGGNYGYTF. The CDR3 nucleotides read TGTGCCAGCAGCCCGACAGGGGGAAACTATGGCTACACCTTC. Supplemented by reference TRBV5-4 and TRBJ1-2, the full variable domain reads ETGVTQSPTHLIKTRGQQVTLRCSSQSGHNTVSWYQQALGQGPQFIFQYYREEENGRGNFPPRFSGLQFPNYSSELNVNALELDDSALYLCASSPTGGNYGYTFGSGTRLTVV.

This chain uses TRBV18 with TRBJ2-7, with TRBD1 matching 7 bases. Losses at the gene ends were 3 bases for V and 4 bases for J; bases not matched to a gene: 6. Germline CDR1 and CDR2: KGHSH and LQKENI. This CDR3 contains 14 residues. CDR3: CASSPRQGGYEQYF. The DNA of the CDR3 is TGTGCCAGCTCACCCCGACAGGGTGGTTACGAGCAGTACTTC.

The CDR3 DNA reads as TGTGCCAGCAGCTTTTACGGCGCACAGGGGGCTTACACTGAAGCTTTCTTT. The encoded protein is CASSFYGAQGAYTEAFF. The V call is TRBV13, the J call TRBJ1-1, with 9 positions matching TRBD1. The CDR3 consists of 17 residues. With 3 bases clipped from V and 3 bases from J, the junction kept 11 bases outside the gene matches. CDR1 is PRHDT, CDR2 FYEKMQ, per germline (reference sequence).

The chain couples TRBV28 to TRBJ1-2, with 8 bases lining up with TRBD1. The germline gives CDR1 MDHEN, CDR2 SYDVKM. V lost 2 bases and J lost 4; bases outside the gene matches: 3. The CDR3 runs 14 residues. The CDR3 coding sequence is TGTGCCAGCAGTTTACCCGGGACAGGCTATGGCTACACCTTC. Its translation: CASSLPGTGYGYTF.

The chain links TRBV18 to TRBJ2-5; D is unresolved. The CDR3 has 10 residues. Trimming cost V 3 bases and J 12 bases, with 8 bases left between them. The germline gives CDR1 KGHSH, CDR2 LQKENI. CDR3 protein: CASSPSTEYF. CDR3 in DNA: TGTGCCAGCTCACCGAGTACCGAGTACTTC.